These 22 T cell receptor beta chains came from one sample sequenced in a study of cytomegalovirus exposure and HLA in healthy donors. PCR employed 60 Vbeta and 13 Jbeta primers. The data were produced by immunoSEQ multiplex PCR, yet TCRdb's version contains in-frame clones alone and is incomplete. The table records almost 200,000 clones, around three quarters of them present only once. The specimen sequenced was PBMCs. These receptors were obtained from a man aged 25-45 years in good health and CMV-seronegative.

The rearrangement joins TRBV28 to TRBJ1-5, with 7 bases fitting TRBD1. This CDR3 comprises 15 residues. Trimming removed 5 bases from V and 4 bases from J; junction bases left unmatched: 8. The germline V gene encodes CDR1 MDHEN and CDR2 SYDVKM. The DNA of the CDR3 is TGTGCCAGCAGTCCCGCCGCAGGGGGGAATCAGCCCCAGCATTTT. It encodes CASSPAAGGNQPQHF.

The chain links TRBV5-1 to TRBJ2-7; 9 positions agree with TRBD1. From germline, CDR1 is SGHRS and CDR2 YFSETQ. V shed 4 bases, J shed 6 bases, and the junction held 8 bases outside the gene matches. This CDR3 has 14 amino acids. The DNA of the CDR3 is TGCGCCAGCAGCAAGGACAGGGGCCCGCGCGAGCAGTACTTC. It codes for CASSKDRGPREQYF.

The V gene is TRBV5-1, the J gene TRBJ2-3; 7 nucleotides line up with TRBD1. CDR1 and CDR2 from the germline V gene are SGHRS and YFSETQ. The CDR3 runs to 16 residues. J was trimmed by 3 bases and V by 3 bases; bases with no gene match: 10. The CDR3 loop is CASSSPTGTVTDTQYF. The CDR3 DNA reads TGCGCCAGCAGCTCGCCGACAGGGACCGTTACAGATACGCAGTATTTT. The full variable domain, completed using reference TRBV5-1 and TRBJ2-3, is KAGVTQTPRYLIKTRGQQVTLSCSPISGHRSVSWYQQTPGQGLQFLFEYFSETQRNKGNFPGRFSGRQFSNSRSEMNVSTLELGDSALYLCASSSPTGTVTDTQYFGPGTRLTVL.

The chain links TRBV6-5 to TRBJ2-7; TRBD2 matches at 9 bases. Germline V CDR1 and CDR2: MNHEY, SVGAGI. This CDR3 is 15 amino acids long. J gave up 3 bases and V 0 bases, and 3 bases lay outside the gene matches. DNA of the CDR3: TGTGCCAGCAGTTACTCGGTAGCGGGAGACTACGAGCAGTACTTC. It encodes CASSYSVAGDYEQYF.

The chain joins TRBV7-2 to TRBJ2-3; 10 bases are shared with TRBD2. Germline values: CDR1 SGHTA, CDR2 FQGNSA. The CDR3 has 15 residues. J was trimmed by 4 bases and V by 2 bases; bases with no gene match: 3. The CDR3 here is CASSLWTSGSDTQYF. For the CDR3, the DNA is TGTGCCAGCAGCTTATGGACTAGCGGTTCAGATACGCAGTATTTT.

This clone was found a few times. The chain carries TRBV28 and TRBJ2-7; a possible D gene is TRBD2 (6 bases). CDR1 is MDHEN and CDR2 is SYDVKM in the germline V gene. CDR3 length: 14 amino acids. V lost 5 bases and J 5 bases, leaving 16 bases between the germline ends. The CDR3 reads CASSMGLPGHEQYF. In nucleotides, the CDR3 is TGTGCCAGCAGTATGGGACTGCCTGGGCACGAGCAGTACTTC.

The chain joins TRBV7-3 to TRBJ2-4, with D perhaps TRBD1 (5 bases). Germline CDR1 reads SGHTA; CDR2 reads FQGTGA. This CDR3 spans 14 amino acids. Trimming took off 2 bases at V and 6 bases at J, with 11 bases between the two ends. The CDR3 loop reads CASSLGALGNIQYF. The DNA of the CDR3 is TGTGCCAGCAGCTTAGGGGCGCTGGGAAACATTCAGTACTTC.

The chain couples TRBV28 to TRBJ1-2, with D possibly matching TRBD1 (5 bases). Germline V lookup: CDR1 MDHEN, CDR2 SYDVKM. Trimming removed 2 bases from V and 4 bases from J, with 8 bases in between. The CDR3 contains 13 residues. In DNA form, the CDR3 reads TGTGCCAGCAGTTTACAGGGTTTCTATGGCTACACCTTC. It is translated as CASSLQGFYGYTF.

V and J are TRBV25-1 and TRBJ2-5, with D possibly matching TRBD1 (5 bases). This CDR3 comprises 14 residues. Germline CDR1 is MGHDK and CDR2 is SYGVNS. Between the trimmed V and J ends, which lost 3 bases and 0 bases, there was a span of 8 bases. The DNA for the CDR3 is TGTGCCAGCAGTGAGACAGCCAACCAAGAGACCCAGTACTTC. Its protein product is CASSETANQETQYF.

The chain joins TRBV7-3 to TRBJ2-3, with 8 bases matching TRBD2. The CDR3 is 17 amino acids. From germline, CDR1 is SGHTA and CDR2 FQGTGA. V lost 5 bases, J lost 3 bases, and 13 bases stayed unmatched. Here the CDR3 reads CASSAGLALDGTDTQYF. The CDR3 region has the DNA TGTGCCAGCAGCGCCGGACTAGCCTTAGATGGGACAGATACGCAGTATTTT.

The chain has TRBV6-5 and TRBJ2-3; 8 bases are a match to TRBD2. With 5 bases clipped from V and 4 bases from J, the junction kept 8 bases outside the gene matches. Germline V gene sequence: CDR1 MNHEY, CDR2 SVGAGI. This CDR3 spans 15 amino acids. The CDR3 region is CASSRSGRGADTQYF. In nucleotides, the CDR3 is TGTGCCAGCAGTCGAAGCGGGAGAGGAGCAGATACGCAGTATTTT.

This chain connects TRBV11-2 to TRBJ2-1, with TRBD2 matching 12 bases. Germline V lookup: CDR1 SGHAT, CDR2 FQNNGV. This CDR3 is built from 19 residues. V lost 3 bases and J lost 0; bases outside the gene matches: 9. As DNA, the CDR3 is TGTGCCAGCAGCTTCCGAAGCGGGACTAGCGGGCTCTCCTACAATGAGCAGTTCTTC. This encodes CASSFRSGTSGLSYNEQFF. The full variable domain, in which reference TRBV11-2 and TRBJ2-1 provide the parts outside the CDR3, is EAGVAQSPRYKIIEKRQSVAFWCNPISGHATLYWYQQILGQGPKLLIQFQNNGVVDDSQLPKDRFSAERLKGVDSTLKIQPAKLEDSAVYLCASSFRSGTSGLSYNEQFFGPGTRLTVL.

This clone was observed a few times. This chain joins TRBV11-1 and TRBJ2-7; 7 bases map to TRBD2. Germline V gives CDR1 SGHAT, CDR2 FQDESV (reference sequence). The CDR3 spans 13 residues. Trimming cost V 3 bases and J 7 bases; bases outside gene matches: 6. This CDR3 is CASSFPHGGEQYF. CDR3 DNA: TGTGCCAGCAGCTTCCCTCACGGGGGGGAGCAGTACTTC.

The gene calls are TRBV19 and TRBJ2-7, with 8 bases identical to TRBD2. CDR3 length: 18 amino acids. The V segment lost 7 bases and the J segment 6 bases; nucleotides outside the gene matches: 23. Germline CDR1 and CDR2: LNHDA and SQIVND (reference sequence). The CDR3 region is CASKTPIYRLAIIPEQYF. Here the CDR3 DNA reads TGTGCCAGTAAGACGCCAATATATCGACTAGCGATCATTCCCGAGCAGTACTTC.

The chain recombines TRBV19 with TRBJ2-2; D perhaps matches TRBD1 (5 bases). CDR3 length: 15 amino acids. CDR1 is LNHDA, CDR2 SQIVND, per germline (reference sequence). V was clipped by 0 bases and J by 5 bases, with 10 bases between them. CDR3 nucleotide sequence: TGTGCCAGTAGTATAGACCGACAGAGAACCGGGGAGCTGTTTTTT. Protein sequence: CASSIDRQRTGELFF.

This clone occurred a few times. This rearrangement joins TRBV4-1 to TRBJ2-6; 10 nucleotides match TRBD2. After removal of 4 bases from V and 3 bases from J, the junction contained 15 bases not matched to a gene. CDR1 is MGHRA, CDR2 YSYEKL, per germline. The CDR3 has 20 amino acids. CDR3 in amino acids: CASSPSGSTSGNHGANVLTF. DNA for the CDR3: TGCGCCAGCAGCCCCTCGGGAAGCACTAGCGGGAATCATGGGGCCAACGTCCTGACTTTC.

V is TRBV4-1 and J is TRBJ2-1, with 10 bases fitting TRBD2. CDR1 and CDR2 (germline): MGHRA, YSYEKL. The trim removed 0 bases at V and 3 bases at J, leaving 5 bases unmatched. CDR3 length: 17 residues. This CDR3 reads CASSQEGGLANYNEQFF. CDR3 DNA: TGCGCCAGCAGCCAAGAGGGGGGACTAGCGAACTACAATGAGCAGTTCTTC.

This rearrangement joins TRBV13 to TRBJ2-7; maybe TRBD1 (5 bases). The V and J ends lost 3 bases and 6 bases respectively, with 12 bases between them. This CDR3 spans 13 amino acids. Germline values: CDR1 PRHDT, CDR2 FYEKMQ (reference sequence). The CDR3 sequence is CASSFQGLSEQYF. Here the CDR3 DNA reads TGTGCCAGCAGCTTCCAGGGCTTGTCCGAGCAGTACTTC.

J is TRBJ2-7 and V is TRBV27; D not certain. Looked up from germline, CDR1 is MNHEY and CDR2 is SMNVEV (reference sequence). This CDR3 comprises 13 residues. Trimming left V 2 bases short and J 7 bases short, with 12 bases between. The CDR3 protein is CASSLGRGGEQYF. The CDR3 bases are TGTGCCAGCAGTTTAGGCCGCGGTGGGGAGCAGTACTTC.

V usage is TRBV29-1 and J usage is TRBJ2-3; D may be TRBD2 (5 bases). The CDR3 is made up of 14 amino acids. The V end lost 4 bases, the J end lost 6 bases, and 17 bases lay between the germline ends. CDR1 and CDR2 (germline): SQVTM, ANQGSEA. In nucleotides, the CDR3 is TGCAGCGTTGCGACGGTACGGGAAACGGATACGCAGTATTTT. This gives the protein CSVATVRETDTQYF.

The rearrangement uses TRBV2 and TRBJ2-7, with 10 bases aligning to TRBD1. Germline values: CDR1 SNHLY, CDR2 FYNNEI. V trimming: 6 bases; J trimming: 7 bases; junction bases outside the gene matches: 9. CDR3 length equals 14 residues. DNA of the CDR3: TGTGCCAGCAGCGGACAGGGGGAAGAGGGGGAGCAGTACTTC. Translating gives CASSGQGEEGEQYF.

This chain joins TRBV7-6 and TRBJ1-5; 7 bases are shared with TRBD1. Losses at the gene ends were 2 bases for V and 6 bases for J; bases not matched to a gene: 7. The length of the CDR3 is 15 residues. Germline CDR1 reads SGHVS; CDR2 reads FNYEAQ. The CDR3 spells CASSLPDRAFQPQHF. The CDR3 coding sequence is TGTGCCAGCAGCTTACCTGACAGGGCATTTCAGCCCCAGCATTTT.